This T cell receptor (beta chain) was recorded in a study of graft-versus-host responses after intestinal transplantation. Across the whole study: Transplants given to recipients were multivisceral, liver-intestinal, or isolated intestinal. All recipients got anti-thymocyte globulin induction, then tacrolimus and steroids for 2 to 4 years. Findings of the study overall: GvH clones detected in recipient marrow included some appearing first in ileum or blood. Some patients had graft-donor T cell macrochimerism, and their allografts showed high graft-versus-host to host-versus-graft clonal ratios.

The table came from immunoSEQ multiplex PCR; TCRdb's copy has only in-frame clones and leaves some out. The sample carries tens of thousands of clones, over 80% recorded once. As concerns this clone: Its cognate antigen is unknown.

Trimming cost V 4 bases and J 3 bases, with 11 bases left between them. CDR3 size: 14 residues. The V gene's germline CDR1 is SGHRS and CDR2 YFSETQ. This chain uses TRBV5-1 with TRBJ2-1, with D perhaps matching TRBD2 (5 bases). This TCR was recovered from a human donor who received an intestinal transplant. This specimen consisted of unstimulated CD8+ T cells sorted from spleen or lymph node cells, obtained before intestinal transplant. The CDR3 reads CASSQSGNYNEQFF. The CDR3, as DNA: TGCGCCAGCAGCCAGTCCGGGAACTACAATGAGCAGTTCTTC.